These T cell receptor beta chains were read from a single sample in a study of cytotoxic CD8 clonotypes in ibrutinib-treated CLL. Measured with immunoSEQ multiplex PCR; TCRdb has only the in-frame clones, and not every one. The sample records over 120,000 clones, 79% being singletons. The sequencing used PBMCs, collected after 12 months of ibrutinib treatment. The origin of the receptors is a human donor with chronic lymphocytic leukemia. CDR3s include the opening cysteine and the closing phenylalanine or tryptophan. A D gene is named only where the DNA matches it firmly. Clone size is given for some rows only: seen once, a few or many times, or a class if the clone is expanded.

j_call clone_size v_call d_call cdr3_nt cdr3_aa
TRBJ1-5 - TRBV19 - TGTGCCAGTAGTATAGATTTCGCTAAAAGGAGCAATCAGCCCCAGCATTTT CASSIDFAKRSNQPQHF
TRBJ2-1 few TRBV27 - TGTGCCAGCAGTCCCGGACCATGGGGCAATGAGCAGTTCTTC CASSPGPWGNEQFF
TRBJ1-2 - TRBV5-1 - TGCGCCAGCAGCTTGGCTTTGGCGGGACTCCTCTATGGCTACACCTTC CASSLALAGLLYGYTF
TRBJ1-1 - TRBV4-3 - TGCGCCAGCAGCCAAGGGGCGGGGGAGGACACTGAAGCTTTCTTT CASSQGAGEDTEAFF
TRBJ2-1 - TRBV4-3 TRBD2 TGCGCCAGCAGCCAAGATCTAGCGGAATGGGCGGATGAGCAGTTCTTC CASSQDLAEWADEQFF
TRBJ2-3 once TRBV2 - TGTGCCAGCAGTACCATGGGCGGGGCTAGCACAGATACGCAGTATTTT CASSTMGGASTDTQYF
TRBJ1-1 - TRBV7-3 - TGTGCCAGCAGCTTAACAGGGACCCACATGAACACTGAAGCTTTCTTT CASSLTGTHMNTEAFF
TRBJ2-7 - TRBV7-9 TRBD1 TGTGCCAGCAGCTTCCCCGGGACAGATTACGAGCAGTACTTC CASSFPGTDYEQYF
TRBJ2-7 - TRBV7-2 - TGTGCCAGCAGCTTATACGGGATGACCTACGAGCAGTACTTC CASSLYGMTYEQYF
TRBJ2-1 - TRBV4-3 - TGCGCCAGCAGCCAATTTGACAGATTTAACAATGAGCAGTTCTTC CASSQFDRFNNEQFF
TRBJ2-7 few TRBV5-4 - TGTGCCAGCAGCCCACCCGGGACCGGTCTCTCCGAGCAGTACTTC CASSPPGTGLSEQYF
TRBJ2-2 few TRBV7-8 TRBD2 TGTGCCAGCAGCTCCCGGACTAGCGGGGGGACCGGGGAGCTGTTTTTT CASSSRTSGGTGELFF
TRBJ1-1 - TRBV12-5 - TGTGCTAGTGGTTTGGAAACCGGGGGGCCAGTGCAAAACACTGAAGCTTTCTTT CASGLETGGPVQNTEAFF
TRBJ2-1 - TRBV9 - TGTGCCAGCAGCGTTGTAGCCGTTTCATACAATGAGCAGTTCTTC CASSVVAVSYNEQFF
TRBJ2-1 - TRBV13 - TGTGCCAGCAGCTTGCTCTCACCGTTTATTAACAATGAGCAGTTCTTC CASSLLSPFINNEQFF
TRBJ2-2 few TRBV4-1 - TGCGCCAGTAGAGACACCGGGGAGCTGTTTTTT CASRDTGELFF
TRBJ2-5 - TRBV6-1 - TGTGCCAGCAGTGAAGTTGTGATGGGGCAGGGAGTGCAAGAGACCCAGTACTTC CASSEVVMGQGVQETQYF
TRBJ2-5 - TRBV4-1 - TGCGCCAGCAGCCCCGGGTGGAACCAAGAGACCCAGTACTTC CASSPGWNQETQYF
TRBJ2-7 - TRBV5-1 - TGCGCCAGCAGCTTGGGCGTCGCGGCCTACGAGCAGTACTTC CASSLGVAAYEQYF
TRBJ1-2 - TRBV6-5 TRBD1 TGTGCCAGCAGTAGAGACAGGGCTGGCTACACCTTC CASSRDRAGYTF
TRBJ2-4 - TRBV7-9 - TGTGCCAGCAGCTTAGCGGACCTAGCCAAAAACATTCAGTACTTC CASSLADLAKNIQYF
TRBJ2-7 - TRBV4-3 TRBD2 TGCGCCAGCAGCCTAGGACTAGCGGGAGGGAAAACCTACGAGCAGTACTTC CASSLGLAGGKTYEQYF
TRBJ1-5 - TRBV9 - TGTGCCAGCAGCCCGCGCGGCAATCAGCCCCAGCATTTT CASSPRGNQPQHF
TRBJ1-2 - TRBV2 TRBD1 TGTGCCAGCAGCAGGACCGGGACAGTTAACTATGGCTACACCTTC CASSRTGTVNYGYTF
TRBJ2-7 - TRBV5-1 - TGCGCCAGCAGAAAGATGACTGCCACCTACGAGCAGTACTTC CASRKMTATYEQYF
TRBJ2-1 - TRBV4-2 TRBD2 TGTGCCAGCAGCCAAGACGGCGGGAGCTCCTACAATGAGCAGTTCTTC CASSQDGGSSYNEQFF
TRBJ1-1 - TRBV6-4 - TGTGCCAGCAGAGCAACCAGGGAGAACACTGAAGCTTTCTTT CASRATRENTEAFF
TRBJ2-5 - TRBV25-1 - TGTGCCAGCAGTGAAAGTCTGGGGATCGGAGAGACCCAGTACTTC CASSESLGIGETQYF
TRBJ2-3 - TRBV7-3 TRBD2 TGTGCCAGCAGCCGAAAGGCTAGCGGGAGTCGGGCAGATACGCAGTATTTT CASSRKASGSRADTQYF